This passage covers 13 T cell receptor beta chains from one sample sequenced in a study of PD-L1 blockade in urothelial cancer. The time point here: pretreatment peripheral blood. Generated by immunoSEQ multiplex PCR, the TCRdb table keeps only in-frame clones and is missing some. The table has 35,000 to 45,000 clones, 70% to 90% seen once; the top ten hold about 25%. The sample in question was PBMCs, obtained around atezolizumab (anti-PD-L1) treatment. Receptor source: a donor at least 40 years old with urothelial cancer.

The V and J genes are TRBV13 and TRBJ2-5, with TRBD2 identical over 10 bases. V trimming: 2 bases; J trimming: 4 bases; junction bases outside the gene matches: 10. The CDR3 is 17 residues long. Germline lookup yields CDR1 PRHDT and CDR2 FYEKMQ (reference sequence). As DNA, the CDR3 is TGTGCCAGCAGCTTACTGCGAGGGGTAGCGGGAGGAGAGACCCAGTACTTC. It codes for CASSLLRGVAGGETQYF.

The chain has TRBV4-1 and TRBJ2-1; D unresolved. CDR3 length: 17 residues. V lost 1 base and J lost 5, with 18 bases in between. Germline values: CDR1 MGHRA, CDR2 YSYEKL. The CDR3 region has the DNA TGCGCCAGCAGCCAAGTGGTCTTGCCCCGACGGGACAATGAGCAGTTCTTC. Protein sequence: CASSQVVLPRRDNEQFF.

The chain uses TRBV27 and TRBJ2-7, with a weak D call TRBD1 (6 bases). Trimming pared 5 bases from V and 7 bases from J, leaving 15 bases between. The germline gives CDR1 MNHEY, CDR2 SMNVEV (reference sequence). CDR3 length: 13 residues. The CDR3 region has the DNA TGTGCCAGCAGTACCCACCCTACAGGGGAGCAGTACTTC. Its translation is CASSTHPTGEQYF.

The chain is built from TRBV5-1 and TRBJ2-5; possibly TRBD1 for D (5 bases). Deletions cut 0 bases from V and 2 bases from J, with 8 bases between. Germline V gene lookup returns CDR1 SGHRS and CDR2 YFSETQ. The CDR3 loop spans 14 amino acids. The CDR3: CASSLGQLQETQYF. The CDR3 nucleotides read TGCGCCAGCAGCTTGGGACAGCTACAAGAGACCCAGTACTTC.

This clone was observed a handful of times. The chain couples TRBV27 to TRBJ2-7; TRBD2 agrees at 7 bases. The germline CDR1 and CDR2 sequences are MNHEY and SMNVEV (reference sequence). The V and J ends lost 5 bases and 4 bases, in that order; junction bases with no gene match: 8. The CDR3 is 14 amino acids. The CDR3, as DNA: TGTGCCAGCAGTGCCAGTAGCGGGTCGTACGAGCAGTACTTC. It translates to CASSASSGSYEQYF.

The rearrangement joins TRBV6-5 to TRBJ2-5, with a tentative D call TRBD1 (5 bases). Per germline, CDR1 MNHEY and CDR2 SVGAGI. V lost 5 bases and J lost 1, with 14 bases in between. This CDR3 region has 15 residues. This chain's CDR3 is CASSPLGALQETQYF. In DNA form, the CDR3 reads TGTGCCAGCAGTCCACTTGGGGCGCTCCAAGAGACCCAGTACTTC.

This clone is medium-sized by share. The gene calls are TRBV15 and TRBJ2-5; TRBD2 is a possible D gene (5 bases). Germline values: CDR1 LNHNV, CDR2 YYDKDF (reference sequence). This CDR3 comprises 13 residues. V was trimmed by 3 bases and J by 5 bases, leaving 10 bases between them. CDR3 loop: CATSSSGGETQYF. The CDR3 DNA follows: TGTGCCACCAGCAGCAGCGGCGGGGAGACCCAGTACTTC.

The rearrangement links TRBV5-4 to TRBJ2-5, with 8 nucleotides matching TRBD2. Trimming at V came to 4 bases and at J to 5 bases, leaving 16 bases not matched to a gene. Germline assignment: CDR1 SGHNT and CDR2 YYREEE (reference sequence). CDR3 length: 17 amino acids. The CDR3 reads CASSPSSGTSGGETQYF. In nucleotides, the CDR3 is TGTGCCAGCAGCCCCTCCTCCGGGACTAGTGGGGGGGAGACCCAGTACTTC.

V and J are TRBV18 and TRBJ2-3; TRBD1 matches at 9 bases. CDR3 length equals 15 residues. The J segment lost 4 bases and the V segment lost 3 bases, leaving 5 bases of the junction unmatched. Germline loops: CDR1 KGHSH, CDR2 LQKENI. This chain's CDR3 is CASSPSRTGADTQYF. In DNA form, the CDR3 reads TGTGCCAGCTCACCGTCCCGGACAGGGGCAGATACGCAGTATTTT.

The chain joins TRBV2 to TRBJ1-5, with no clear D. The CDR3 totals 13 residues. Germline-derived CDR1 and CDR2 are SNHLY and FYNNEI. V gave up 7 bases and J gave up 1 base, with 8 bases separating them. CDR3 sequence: CASTSLSNQPQHF. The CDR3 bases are TGTGCCAGCACCTCCTTAAGCAATCAGCCCCAGCATTTT.

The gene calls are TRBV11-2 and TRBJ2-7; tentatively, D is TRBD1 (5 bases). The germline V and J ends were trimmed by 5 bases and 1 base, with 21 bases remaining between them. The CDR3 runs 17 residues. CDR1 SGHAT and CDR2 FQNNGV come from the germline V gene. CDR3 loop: CASSHPVGPKGSYEQYF. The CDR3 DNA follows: TGTGCCAGCAGCCACCCCGTCGGCCCGAAGGGGTCCTACGAGCAGTACTTC.

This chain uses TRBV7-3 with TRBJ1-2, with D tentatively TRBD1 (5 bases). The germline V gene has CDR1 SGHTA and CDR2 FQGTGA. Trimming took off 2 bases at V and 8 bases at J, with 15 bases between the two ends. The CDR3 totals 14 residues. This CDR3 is CASSLGGGVSGYTF. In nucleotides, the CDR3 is TGTGCCAGCAGCTTAGGTGGGGGGGTGAGCGGCTACACCTTC.

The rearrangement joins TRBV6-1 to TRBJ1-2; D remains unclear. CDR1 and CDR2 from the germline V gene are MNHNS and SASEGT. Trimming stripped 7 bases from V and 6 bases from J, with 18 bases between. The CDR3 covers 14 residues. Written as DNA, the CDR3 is TGTGCCAGCATGAGGGCCTCAATTCCCCATGGCTACACCTTC. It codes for CASMRASIPHGYTF.